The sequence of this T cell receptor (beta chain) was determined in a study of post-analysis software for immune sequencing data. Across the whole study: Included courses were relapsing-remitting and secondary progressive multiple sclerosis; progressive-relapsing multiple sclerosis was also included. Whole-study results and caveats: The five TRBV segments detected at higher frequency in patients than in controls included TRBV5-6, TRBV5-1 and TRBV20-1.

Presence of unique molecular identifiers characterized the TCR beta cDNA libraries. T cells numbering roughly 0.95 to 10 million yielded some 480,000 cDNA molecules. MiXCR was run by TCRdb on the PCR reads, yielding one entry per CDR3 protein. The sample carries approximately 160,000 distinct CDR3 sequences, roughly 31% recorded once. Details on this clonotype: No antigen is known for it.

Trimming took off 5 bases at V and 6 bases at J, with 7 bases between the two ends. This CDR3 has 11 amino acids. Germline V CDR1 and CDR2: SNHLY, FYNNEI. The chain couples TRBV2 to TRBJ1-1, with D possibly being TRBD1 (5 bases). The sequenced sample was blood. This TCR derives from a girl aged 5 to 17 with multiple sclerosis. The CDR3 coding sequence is TGTGCCAGCAGTCAGGGCGCTGAAGCTTTCTTT. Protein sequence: CASSQGAEAFF. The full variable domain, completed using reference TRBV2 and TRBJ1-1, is EPEVTQTPSHQVTQMGQEVILRCVPISNHLYFYWYRQILGQKVEFLVSFYNNEISEKSEIFDDQFSVERPDGSNFTLKIRSTKLEDSAMYFCASSQGAEAFFGQGTRLTVV.